The sequence of this TCR beta chain was determined in a study of blood T cell repertoires in COVID-19 (dated by TCRdb to the early 2020s). For the study in its entirety: Samples covering the acute and convalescent phases of COVID-19 were provided by collaborators in the United States, Italy and Spain. The sample metadata nearly always contained a de-identified subject ID, COVID-19 status, age in years and sex. Where available, HLA class I and class II types were taken from metadata supplied by the sample provider and were not determined by assay-based typing. Samples were obtained from the ongoing ImmuneRACE study (first 160 participants) and from 1,254 subjects provided by 6 global collaborators. The prospective study material was composed of cDNA or gDNA derived from T cells, B-cell-depleted T cells, or PBMCs. The repertoires were released in a freely available public database intended as a resource for research on the immune response to SARS-CoV-2. Deeply sampled blood TCRbeta repertoires from subjects exposed to, actively infected with, or recovered from COVID-19 were included in the dataset. General findings and caveats noted by the study authors: The amount of clinical and demographic metadata varied by source and participant and was provided uncurated.

Via the germline V gene, CDR1 is MNHEY and CDR2 SVGAGI. V is reduced by 4 bases and J by 0 bases, leaving a spacing of 10 bases between them. From cysteine to phenylalanine, the CDR3 is 15 amino acids long. Only the CDR3 part of the read is kept: 45 bases, read in frame from the first base. The table lists this clone with a count of one. Its antigen is not yet known. Qualities for individual bases were not recorded, and no much larger clone is one base off. The immunoSEQ Assay, a bias-controlled multiplex PCR, was used to amplify TCRbeta CDR3 regions from genomic DNA. The source study handled its data this way. Within the assay, amplification of reference gene primers was used to estimate how many nucleated cells each sample contained. To quantify the absolute abundance of each unique TCRbeta CDR3 rearrangement, sequence reads were collapsed and filtered. For each sample, productive Simpson clonality was calculated as the square root of Simpson's diversity index across productive rearrangements. TCRdb holds this immuneACCESS table with in-frame rearrangements only. Some clones are missing; in checked studies, unresolved V genes explain under half, and the rest has no known cause. That table supplies the V and J calls and clone size; D and trimming were determined from the DNA. The sample has under 350,000 clones on record, more than 75% of them singletons. Clones ranked in the top ten supply over 2% of the sample.

Participants in the prospective study were enrolled through a virtual design, were aged 18 to 89 years, and lived in about two dozen United States geographic areas. In the prospective study, participants were assigned to cohorts based on the clinical history participants reported in a screening survey and a study questionnaire. Recovered participants in ImmuneRACE Cohort 3 were defined as having two consecutive negative NP/OP PCR tests, clearance from a healthcare professional, or resolution of symptoms. In the prospective study, whole blood, serum and a nasopharyngeal or oropharyngeal swab were collected from each participant by mobile phlebotomists. Participants in the prospective study had the option to provide additional blood draws and questionnaires over a 2-month period. Blood samples from the prospective study were shipped frozen or at room temperature prior to DNA extraction.

Specimen: PBMCs or T cells enriched from blood (not recorded which). The clonotype was recovered from a young woman who had recovered from COVID-19. The V and J genes are TRBV6-5 and TRBJ1-3, with the D gene uncertain. The CDR3 region reads CASSWAPISGNTIYF. The DNA sequence follows: TGTGCCAGCAGTTGGGCCCCCATCTCTGGAAACACCATATATTTT.